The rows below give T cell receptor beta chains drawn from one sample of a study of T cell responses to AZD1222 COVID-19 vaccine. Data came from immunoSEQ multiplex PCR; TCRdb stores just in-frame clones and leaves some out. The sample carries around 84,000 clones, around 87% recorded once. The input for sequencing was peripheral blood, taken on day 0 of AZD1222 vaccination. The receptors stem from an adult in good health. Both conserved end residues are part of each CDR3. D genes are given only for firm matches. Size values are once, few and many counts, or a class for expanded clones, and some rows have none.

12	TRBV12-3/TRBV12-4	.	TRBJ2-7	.	CASSLGVGEQYF	TGTGCCAGCAGTTTGGGGGTAGGCGAGCAGTACTTC
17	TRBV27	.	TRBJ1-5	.	CASSRTGPGYSNQPQHF	TGTGCCAGCAGCCGGACGGGGCCAGGGTATAGCAATCAGCCCCAGCATTTT
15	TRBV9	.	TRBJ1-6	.	CASSVAWGDNSPLHF	TGTGCCAGCAGCGTAGCGTGGGGGGACAATTCACCCCTCCACTTT
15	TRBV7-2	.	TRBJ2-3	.	CASSLEARGTDTQYF	TGTGCCAGCAGCTTAGAGGCCAGGGGCACAGATACGCAGTATTTT
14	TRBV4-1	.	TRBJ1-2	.	CASSPRLTNYGYTF	TGCGCCAGCAGCCCACGATTGACTAACTATGGCTACACCTTC
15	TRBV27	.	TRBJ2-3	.	CASTLLAGNTDTQYF	TGTGCCAGCACCCTTTTGGCGGGAAACACAGATACGCAGTATTTT
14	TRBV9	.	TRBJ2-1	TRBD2	CASSVSGSNNEQFF	TGTGCCAGCAGCGTTAGCGGGAGTAACAATGAGCAGTTCTTC
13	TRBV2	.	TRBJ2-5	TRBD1	CASNGQAGETQYF	TGTGCCAGCAATGGACAGGCAGGCGAGACCCAGTACTTC
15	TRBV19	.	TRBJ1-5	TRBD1	CASSPPGQGFQPQHF	TGTGCCAGTAGTCCCCCCGGACAGGGGTTCCAGCCCCAGCATTTT
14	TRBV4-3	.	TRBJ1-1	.	CASSQGTPNTEAFF	TGCGCCAGCAGCCAAGGGACACCGAACACTGAAGCTTTCTTT
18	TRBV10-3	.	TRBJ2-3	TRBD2	CAISESIASGASTDTQYF	TGTGCCATCAGTGAGTCGATCGCTAGCGGGGCGAGCACAGATACGCAGTATTTT
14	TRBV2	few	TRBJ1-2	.	CASRLLGLSYGYTF	TGTGCCAGCCGGCTTTTGGGTCTCTCATATGGCTACACCTTC
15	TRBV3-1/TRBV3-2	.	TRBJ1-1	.	CASSQDDRSDTEAFF	TGTGCCAGCAGCCAAGATGACAGGAGCGACACTGAAGCTTTCTTT
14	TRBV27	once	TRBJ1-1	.	CASSLIGGNTEAFF	TGTGCCAGCAGTTTGATAGGGGGGAACACTGAAGCTTTCTTT